The 20 T cell receptor beta chains presented below share a single source sample, sequenced in a study of T cells in tuberculosis. Using immunoSEQ multiplex PCR, the repertoire was profiled, and TCRdb retains in-frame clones only, with some absent. The sample lists around 30,000 clones, roughly 93% seen once, with about an eighth in the top ten. Regarding time point: new active TB diagnosis, blood taken before or within 7 days of starting treatment. The specimen comprised PBMCs, sampled at tuberculosis diagnosis. These receptors originate from an adult with tuberculosis.

The chain employs TRBV19 and TRBJ1-5; D is undetermined. The CDR3 is 15 residues long. Germline V gives CDR1 LNHDA, CDR2 SQIVND (reference sequence). With 2 bases removed from V and 1 base from J, the gap between germline ends came to 9 bases. The CDR3 nucleotides read TGTGCCAGTAGTATACAGGCGGGAAGCAATCAGCCCCAGCATTTT. Amino acid sequence: CASSIQAGSNQPQHF.

V gene TRBV4-2 combines with J gene TRBJ2-7; tentatively, D is TRBD1 (6 bases). The CDR3 has 17 amino acids. V gave up 1 base and J gave up 0 bases, with 16 bases separating them. CDR1 and CDR2 from the germline V gene are LGHNA and YNFKEQ. Here the CDR3 reads CASSQASGQLSSYEQYF. The CDR3 DNA is TGTGCCAGCAGCCAAGCTTCCGGACAGTTAAGCTCCTACGAGCAGTACTTC.

The CDR3 region has the DNA TGCGCCAGCAGCCAAGAAGGCCCGACTAGCGGTTTATCCTACGAGCAGTACTTC. Translated: CASSQEGPTSGLSYEQYF. V and J are TRBV4-1 and TRBJ2-7; 9 bases line up with TRBD2. The CDR3 is 18 residues long. Looked up from germline, CDR1 is MGHRA and CDR2 is YSYEKL. V shed 0 bases and J 1 base; nucleotides not matched to a gene: 10.

The chain links TRBV27 to TRBJ2-7; 11 bases are shared with TRBD1. The V segment lost 4 bases and the J segment 3 bases; nucleotides outside the gene matches: 8. The germline V gene has CDR1 MNHEY and CDR2 SMNVEV (reference sequence). The CDR3 contains 16 residues. The CDR3 nucleotides are TGTGCCAGCAGTTCCCCTCCCGGGACAGGGGGCTACGAGCAGTACTTC. Protein sequence: CASSSPPGTGGYEQYF.

The V gene is TRBV25-1, the J gene TRBJ2-5; TRBD1 might be the D (6 bases). This CDR3 has 18 residues. Trimming took off 2 bases at V and 4 bases at J, with 23 bases between the two ends. Germline V gene lookup returns CDR1 MGHDK and CDR2 SYGVNS. Written as DNA, the CDR3 is TGTGCCAGCAGTGAAAGGTTCAACCGGGACGTGGGGGCAGAGACCCAGTACTTC. Its protein product is CASSERFNRDVGAETQYF.

This clone was seen once. This chain links TRBV18 with TRBJ1-1, with 8 positions matching TRBD1. From germline, CDR1 is KGHSH and CDR2 LQKENI. The V gene end was trimmed by 1 base and the J gene end by 6 bases; junction bases not matched to a gene: 1. The CDR3 loop spans 13 amino acids. The CDR3 loop is CASSPLQGAEAFF. The CDR3 DNA reads TGTGCCAGCTCACCACTACAGGGGGCTGAAGCTTTCTTT.

The CDR3: CASSLEDRTGDTEAFF. As DNA, the CDR3 is TGTGCCAGCAGCTTGGAGGACCGGACAGGGGATACTGAAGCTTTCTTT. The V and J genes are TRBV5-6 and TRBJ1-1, with 9 bases identical to TRBD1. After removal of 0 bases from V and 5 bases from J, the junction contained 8 bases not matched to a gene. The germline V gene has CDR1 SGHDT and CDR2 YYEEEE. The CDR3 runs 16 residues.

The rearrangement uses TRBV2 and TRBJ1-4; D uncertain. CDR1 SNHLY and CDR2 FYNNEI come from the germline V gene. This CDR3 spans 13 amino acids. The V and J ends lost 10 bases and 4 bases respectively, with 13 bases between them. The CDR3 DNA reads as TGTGCCACCGGTCTTGATAATAATGAAAAACTGTTTTTT. This gives the protein CATGLDNNEKLFF.

This clone has only a few counts. This sequence joins TRBV5-1 and TRBJ1-4, with TRBD1 identical over 7 bases. Germline trimming cut 3 bases from V and 5 bases from J; bases unmatched to any gene: 1. CDR1 SGHRS and CDR2 YFSETQ come from the germline V gene. The CDR3 totals 13 residues. CDR3 region: CASSWGQNEKLFF. Here the CDR3 DNA reads TGCGCCAGCAGCTGGGGACAGAATGAAAAACTGTTTTTT.

This CDR3 is CASSLVASGRNEQFF. DNA for the CDR3: TGTGCCAGCAGCTTAGTGGCTAGCGGGAGGAATGAGCAGTTCTTC. The chain carries TRBV7-9 and TRBJ2-1, with TRBD2 identical over 11 bases. The CDR3 sequence is 15 residues long. The V gene end was trimmed by 1 base and the J gene end by 7 bases; junction bases not matched to a gene: 3. Germline CDR1 reads SEHNR; CDR2 reads FQNEAQ (reference sequence).

J is TRBJ1-1 and V is TRBV25-1; no clear D. CDR1 is MGHDK and CDR2 is SYGVNS in the germline V gene. The CDR3 extends over 14 amino acids. Between the trimmed V and J ends, which lost 3 bases and 0 bases, there was a span of 8 bases. This chain's CDR3 is CASSDPTLNTEAFF. CDR3 nucleotide sequence: TGTGCCAGCAGTGACCCGACACTGAACACTGAAGCTTTCTTT.

The chain recombines TRBV6-4 with TRBJ1-4, with TRBD1 as a possible D gene (6 bases). The CDR3 contains 14 residues. Germline V gene data show CDR1 as MRHNA and CDR2 as SNTAGT. The V end was cut by 2 bases, the J end by 6 bases, with 10 bases between. CDR3 protein: CASSDGRGYEKLFF. The CDR3 DNA sequence: TGTGCCAGCAGTGACGGCAGGGGCTATGAAAAACTGTTTTTT.

V and J are TRBV5-1 and TRBJ2-5; TRBD2 agrees at 7 bases. From germline, CDR1 is SGHRS and CDR2 YFSETQ. The CDR3 sequence is 15 residues long. The V segment lost 0 bases and the J segment 4 bases; nucleotides outside the gene matches: 6. CDR3 in DNA: TGCGCCAGCAGCTTGGTAACAGCGGGACGAGAGACCCAGTACTTC. This gives the protein CASSLVTAGRETQYF.

This chain joins TRBV27 and TRBJ2-7, with 7 bases aligning to TRBD2. The CDR3 spans 15 residues. Germline V CDR1 and CDR2: MNHEY, SMNVEV (reference sequence). V dropped 3 bases and J dropped 5; count of bases not matched to a gene: 10. The CDR3 sequence is CASSLNWGGSHEQYF. In DNA form, the CDR3 reads TGTGCCAGCAGTTTGAACTGGGGGGGATCCCACGAGCAGTACTTC.

V and J are TRBV2 and TRBJ1-1; a weak D match, TRBD1 (5 bases). The V and J ends lost 3 bases and 2 bases respectively, with 13 bases between them. Per germline, CDR1 SNHLY and CDR2 FYNNEI. This CDR3 contains 15 residues. This chain's CDR3 is CASSEKRGLNTEAFF. Here the CDR3 DNA reads TGTGCCAGCAGTGAGAAGAGGGGACTAAACACTGAAGCTTTCTTT.

This chain uses TRBV10-3 with TRBJ1-2, with 9 positions matching TRBD1. CDR1 and CDR2 from the germline V gene are ENHRY and SYGVKD. V shed 7 bases, J shed 6 bases, and the junction held 6 bases outside the gene matches. The CDR3 is 13 residues long. CDR3: CAITGTGSHGYTF. The CDR3 nucleotides are TGTGCCATCACCGGGACAGGGTCGCATGGCTACACCTTC.

CDR3 residues: CASSHILAGVSREQFF. The CDR3 DNA is TGCGCCAGCAGCCACATACTAGCGGGAGTCAGCAGGGAGCAGTTCTTC. V is TRBV4-1 and J is TRBJ2-1, with 11 bases fitting TRBD2. This CDR3 contains 16 residues. Germline CDR1 MGHRA, CDR2 YSYEKL. With 3 bases clipped from V and 10 bases from J, the junction kept 11 bases outside the gene matches.

The V call is TRBV25-1, the J call TRBJ2-3; tentative D call: TRBD1 (6 bases). The CDR3 contains 16 residues. Germline-derived CDR1 and CDR2 are MGHDK and SYGVNS. V lost 0 bases to trimming and J lost 1 base, with 11 bases between them. The CDR3 region is CASSEYNRVGTDTQYF. In DNA form, the CDR3 reads TGTGCCAGCAGTGAATATAACAGGGTGGGCACAGATACGCAGTATTTT.

V gene TRBV5-1 combines with J gene TRBJ2-1; perhaps TRBD2 as D (6 bases). Germline V gene lookup returns CDR1 SGHRS and CDR2 YFSETQ. V shed 4 bases and J shed 2 bases, with 22 bases lying between them. The CDR3 runs 18 residues. The CDR3, as DNA: TGCGCCAGCAGCCGGAATCTACTAGCCGATCCCCCCTACAATGAGCAGTTCTTC. Translation gives CASSRNLLADPPYNEQFF.

The rearrangement joins TRBV9 to TRBJ2-3, with 9 bases identical to TRBD2. Trimming at V came to 1 base and at J to 8 bases, leaving 29 bases not matched to a gene. Germline V gene lookup returns CDR1 SGDLS and CDR2 YYNGEE. There are 22 residues in the CDR3. The CDR3 DNA follows: TGTGCCAGCAGCGTATCCACGATAAGGGGAGGGTCGGGTAGCGGGAGAGACGGTACGCAGTATTTT. Protein product: CASSVSTIRGGSGSGRDGTQYF.